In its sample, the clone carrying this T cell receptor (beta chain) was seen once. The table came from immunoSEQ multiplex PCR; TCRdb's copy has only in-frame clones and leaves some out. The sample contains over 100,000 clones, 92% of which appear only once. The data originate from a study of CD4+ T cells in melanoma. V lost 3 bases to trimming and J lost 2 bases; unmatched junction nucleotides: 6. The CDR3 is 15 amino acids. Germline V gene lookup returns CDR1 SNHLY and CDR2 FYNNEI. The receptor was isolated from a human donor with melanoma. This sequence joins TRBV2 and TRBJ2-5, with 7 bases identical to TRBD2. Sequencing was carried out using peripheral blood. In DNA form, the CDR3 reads TGTGCCAGCAGTGATCCTAGCGGAGGACAAGAGACCCAGTACTTC. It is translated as CASSDPSGGQETQYF. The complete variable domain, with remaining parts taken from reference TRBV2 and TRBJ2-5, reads EPEVTQTPSHQVTQMGQEVILRCVPISNHLYFYWYRQILGQKVEFLVSFYNNEISEKSEIFDDQFSVERPDGSNFTLKIRSTKLEDSAMYFCASSDPSGGQETQYFGPGTRLLVL.